This TCR beta chain was documented in a study of cytomegalovirus exposure and HLA in healthy donors. Regarding the study as a whole: In a later analysis, compared with equally common non-associated chains, HLA-associated beta chains were more expanded. When presence/absence was analysed, sequencing depth was taken to be roughly uniform across donors. Most subjects' HLA-A and HLA-B alleles were reportedly predicted from TCR beta sequences.

Primers: 60 Vbeta forward and 13 Jbeta reverse. TCRdb's table, derived via immunoSEQ multiplex PCR, lists solely in-frame clones and lacks some. The sample holds more than 90,000 clones; approximately 85% are singletons and the top ten take about 3.9%. About this clone: Its antigen remains unidentified.

The CDR3 spans 16 residues. V gave up 5 bases and J gave up 4 bases, with 18 bases separating them. CDR1 MGHRA and CDR2 YSYEKL come from the germline V gene. The chain uses TRBV4-1 and TRBJ1-3, with D perhaps matching TRBD1 (6 bases). This receptor was identified in a young man in good health and CMV-seronegative. Sequenced material: PBMCs. CDR3 amino acids: CASSSQHWTEGNTIYF. The CDR3 region has the DNA TGCGCCAGCAGCTCTCAACATTGGACAGAAGGAAACACCATATATTTT.